The source of this T cell receptor (beta chain) is a study of blood T cell repertoires in COVID-19 (dated by TCRdb to 2018 to 2020). A note on the overall study: Samples from collaborators originated in the United States, Italy and Spain and spanned both the acute and convalescent phases of COVID-19. The material from the prospective study consisted of cDNA or gDNA derived from T cells, B-cell-depleted T cells, or PBMCs. Sample metadata almost always included a de-identified subject ID, COVID-19 status, age in years and sex. HLA class I and class II types, where available, came from metadata supplied by the sample provider rather than from assay-based typing. A freely available public database, intended as a resource for researchers studying the immune response to SARS-CoV-2, is where the repertoires were released. The dataset comprised deeply sampled blood TCRbeta repertoires from subjects exposed to, actively infected with, or recovered from COVID-19. The samples were drawn from two sources: the first 160 participants of the ongoing ImmuneRACE study, and approximately 1,300 subjects contributed by 6 global collaborators. Results the study describes overall, beyond this receptor: The quantity of clinical and demographic metadata differed by source and by participant and was supplied without curation.

TCRbeta CDR3 regions were amplified from genomic DNA by means of the immunoSEQ Assay, a bias-controlled multiplex PCR. Per the original workflow: The number of nucleated cells in each sample was estimated from the amplification of reference gene primers within the assay. To quantify the absolute abundance of each unique TCRbeta CDR3 rearrangement, sequence reads were collapsed and filtered. For each sample, productive Simpson clonality was calculated by taking the square root of Simpson's diversity index across productive rearrangements. Entries here come from immuneACCESS through TCRdb and include only in-frame sequences with V and J called. Some clones fail to appear in such tables; in the studies checked, an unresolved V gene covers under half of the shortfall, and the cause of the remainder is unknown. Clonal size and the V and J genes are those of that table, whereas D and trimming came from the DNA. The sample data list just over 90,000 clones, and roughly 79% of these were observed just once. The ten largest clones add up to roughly 15% of the sample.

A few counts support this clone. It lacks a known antigen. Base-call qualities are not available, and no considerably larger clone is one nucleotide away. For CDR1 and CDR2, the germline V gene (reference sequence) lists LGHDT and YNNKEL. The germline V and J ends show losses of 1 base and 0 bases respectively, and no gene match explains 14 bases of the junction. Including the terminal cysteine and phenylalanine, the CDR3 comprises 19 residues. Just the 57-base CDR3 DNA is kept, in frame starting at base 1. Collaborating institutions collected whole blood in K2EDTA tubes following their own protocols. For TCRbeta analysis, collaborators shipped samples as frozen whole blood, isolated PBMCs, or DNA extracted from either of those sample types.

Sequenced material: peripheral blood. The chain is made from TRBV3-1 (or the pseudogene TRBV3-2) and TRBJ1-2, and 7 bases in between align with TRBD1. The TCR originated in a human donor in a cohort sampled during active COVID-19. The CDR3 protein sequence reads: CASSQVRWRQGAPNYGYTF. Here is the DNA: TGTGCCAGCAGCCAAGTTAGATGGAGACAGGGCGCTCCTAACTATGGCTACACCTTC.